This T cell receptor (beta chain) was observed in a study of immune heterogeneity within non-small cell lung tumors. The germline V and J ends were trimmed by 6 bases and 8 bases, with 19 bases remaining between them. CDR1 and CDR2 from the germline V gene are MDHEN and SYDVKM. CDR3 length: 14 amino acids. Template input, which was bulk tumor genomic DNA, totaled about 630 ng per sample. Several widely spaced biopsies per primary tumor were taken during surgery. The study cohort was described as untreated, and its members had newly diagnosed non-small cell lung cancer. They went on to have curative surgery. TCR beta CDR3 was amplified by multiplex PCR using 32 V and 13 J primers. TCRdb redid the calling of the multiplex PCR reads with MiXCR, one entry per CDR3 protein. The sample records 12,000 to 15,000 distinct CDR3 sequences, approximately 29% being singletons.

This clonotype was sampled from a woman aged 45-60 years with non-small cell lung cancer. V is TRBV28 and J is TRBJ1-2; TRBD1 is a possible D gene (6 bases). Sequenced sample: lung tumor tissue. This CDR3 reads CASRLSGATWGYTF. The DNA of the CDR3 is TGTGCCAGCAGACTGTCAGGGGCAACTTGGGGCTACACCTTC.